This TCR beta chain was sequenced during a study of blood T cell repertoires in COVID-19. Cohort placement rested on clinical history that participants reported themselves. Cohort 3 recovery required two negative PCRs, clearance, or symptom resolution. This clone was detected once. Under the authors' procedure: Cell counts per sample came from amplifying reference gene primers. TCRdb's copy holds only in-frame clones and misses some; the assay was immunoSEQ multiplex PCR. That table supplies the V and J calls and clone size; D and trimming were determined from the DNA. The sample includes approximately 170,000 clones, approximately 88% of them seen just once. The receptor was isolated from a woman in her twenties or thirties who had recovered from COVID-19. Sequencing used PBMCs or T cells enriched from blood (not recorded which).

CDR3 sequence: CASLRRTVQETQYF. The CDR3 nucleotides read TGTGCCAGCTTACGGCGGACAGTCCAAGAGACCCAGTACTTC. This chain uses TRBV28 with TRBJ2-5; D is perhaps TRBD1 (6 bases). Germline CDR1 is MDHEN and CDR2 is SYDVKM. The V and J ends lost 8 bases and 1 base respectively, with 14 bases between them. The CDR3 length is 14 residues.